The 5 T cell receptor beta chains listed next were all sequenced from one sample in a study of T-cell reconstitution after alpha-beta-depleted transplantation in children. Unique molecular identifiers were incorporated during preparation of the TCRbeta library. One entry per CDR3 protein results from TCRdb running MiXCR on the PCR reads. The sample records some 260,000 distinct CDR3 sequences, more than 20% being singletons. Material: PBMCs, mostly from graft donor cells, obtained 360 days after TCRalphabeta/CD19-depleted stem cell transplant. The receptors derive from a female patient younger than 10 who had a stem cell transplant for congenital amegakaryocytic thrombocytopenia, so the T cells may come from the graft donor.

This clonotype has just one count. V and J are TRBV3-1 and TRBJ2-7, with TRBD1 matching 9 bases. This CDR3 has 14 residues. The trim removed 5 bases at V and 4 bases at J, leaving 6 bases unmatched. The germline V gene has CDR1 LGHDT and CDR2 YNNKEL (reference sequence). The CDR3 region has the DNA TGTGCCAGCAGCAGCCGGGACAGGGCTTACGAGCAGTACTTC. Its protein is CASSSRDRAYEQYF.

This clonotype has just a few counts. The chain combines TRBV7-2 with TRBJ2-2, with 9 bases matching TRBD1. Unmatched junction bases numbered 4, after V lost 1 base and J lost 4 bases. From germline, CDR1 is SGHTA and CDR2 FQGNSA. This CDR3 has 16 residues. CDR3 coding DNA: TGTGCCAGCAGCTTAGTTGGGACAGGGATCACCGGGGAGCTGTTTTTT. Protein product: CASSLVGTGITGELFF.

This clonotype was seen a handful of times. The rearrangement links TRBV20-1 to TRBJ1-1; D not resolved. The germline V and J ends were trimmed by 2 bases and 5 bases, with 9 bases remaining between them. Per the germline V gene, CDR1 is DFQATT and CDR2 is SNEGSKA (reference sequence). The CDR3 length is 12 residues. CDR3 region: CSARQRRTEAFF. DNA for the CDR3: TGCAGTGCTAGACAGCGGAGGACTGAAGCTTTCTTT.

This clonotype was seen more than once but under ten times. The chain has TRBV15 and TRBJ2-2, with D unclear. The V and J ends lost 1 base and 5 bases respectively, with 8 bases between them. The CDR3 extends over 14 amino acids. CDR1 is LNHNV and CDR2 is YYDKDF in the germline V gene (reference sequence). CDR3 region: CATSRVGKTGELFF. The CDR3 nucleotides are TGTGCCACCAGCAGAGTGGGTAAAACCGGGGAGCTGTTTTTT.

In its sample, this clonotype was seen a few times. This chain joins TRBV11-2 and TRBJ2-1, with 9 bases identical to TRBD1. The ends lost 5 bases at V and 7 bases at J; junction bases unmatched: 18. Germline V CDR1 and CDR2: SGHAT, FQNNGV. The CDR3 totals 18 residues. The CDR3 reads CASSAGTGSFSRGNEQFF. DNA of the CDR3: TGTGCCAGCAGCGCCGGGACAGGGTCCTTCTCTAGGGGGAATGAGCAGTTCTTC.